This is a list of T cell receptor beta chains from one sample in a study of T cell responses to AZD1222 COVID-19 vaccine. Sequencing was performed with immunoSEQ multiplex PCR; in TCRdb, only in-frame clones are kept and a portion is missing. The table has 95,000 to 100,000 clones, approximately 94% seen once. The specimen was peripheral blood, collected on day 0 of AZD1222 vaccination. The source of these receptors is an adult in good health. Both conserved end residues are part of each CDR3. The D gene is left open where the match is weak. Only part of the rows carry a size: once, few, many, or a class if the clone is expanded.

d_call	clone_size	v_call	j_call	cdr3_nt	cdr3_aa
.	.	TRBV2	TRBJ1-6	TGTGCCAGCAGTGAAAGGGGTAGGAATTCACCCCTCCACTTT	CASSERGRNSPLHF
.	.	TRBV5-1	TRBJ2-2	TGCGCCAGCAGCCAGGGACTCCTCGCGACCACCGGGGAGCTGTTTTTT	CASSQGLLATTGELFF
TRBD1	.	TRBV7-2	TRBJ1-3	TGTGCCAGCAGCTTGACCGGGACAGCAGGAAACACCATATATTTT	CASSLTGTAGNTIYF
.	.	TRBV30	TRBJ2-1	TGTGCCTGGAGTGGGCTAGCAGAGTCGCAGTTCTTC	CAWSGLAESQFF
TRBD1	.	TRBV7-2	TRBJ1-4	TGTGCCAGCAGCTGGGACAGGGCTAATGAAAAACTGTTTTTT	CASSWDRANEKLFF
.	once	TRBV5-1	TRBJ2-7	TGCGCCAGCAGCCTACGGGACGCCCGCTACGAGCAGTACTTC	CASSLRDARYEQYF
.	.	TRBV6-1	TRBJ1-5	TGTGCCAGCAGTGAAATCGGACAGAGAAATCAGCCCCAGCATTTT	CASSEIGQRNQPQHF
TRBD1	once	TRBV4-1	TRBJ1-5	TGCGCCAGCAGCATACGGTGGGGACAGGGTCAGCCCCAGCATTTT	CASSIRWGQGQPQHF
TRBD1	.	TRBV18	TRBJ2-4	TGTGCCAGCTCACCTGAAGGGACAGGGGGACTTCAAAACATTCAGTACTTC	CASSPEGTGGLQNIQYF
.	.	TRBV4-1	TRBJ2-1	TGCGCCAGCAGCCAAGAACCGTCAGGGGTCTCCTACAATGAGCAGTTCTTC	CASSQEPSGVSYNEQFF
.	few	TRBV7-2	TRBJ1-3	TGTGCCAGCAGCCCCACAGGGAAGGACACCATATATTTT	CASSPTGKDTIYF
.	.	TRBV5-6	TRBJ2-5	TGTGCCAGCAGCTTGGCCTCAGGGAGAGAGACCCAGTACTTC	CASSLASGRETQYF
TRBD1	.	TRBV24-1	TRBJ1-3	TGTGCCACCAGTGACGGACAGGGCATATATTTT	CATSDGQGIYF
TRBD1	.	TRBV3-1/TRBV3-2	TRBJ1-6	TGTGCCAGCAGCCCTAACTTCAGGGGGCCTGATTCACCCCTCCACTTT	CASSPNFRGPDSPLHF
.	.	TRBV18	TRBJ2-5	TGTGCCAGCTCACCACTTGCGAACAGGGAGGGGGAGACCCAGTACTTC	CASSPLANREGETQYF
TRBD2	.	TRBV19	TRBJ2-2	TGTGCCAGTAGTTCTGTAGCGGGGGGAGTGGACACCGGGGAGCTGTTTTTT	CASSSVAGGVDTGELFF
.	.	TRBV14	TRBJ1-4	TGTGCCAGCAGCCAAGATCTACGCACCCCAAATGAAAAACTGTTTTTT	CASSQDLRTPNEKLFF
.	few	TRBV5-1	TRBJ1-1	TGCGCCAGCAGCTATGGGACCGCGGGAGCTTTCTTT	CASSYGTAGAFF
.	.	TRBV5-1	TRBJ1-2	TGCGCCAGCAGCCCGGAAGCTGTTGTGGGCAGTAACTATGGCTACACCTTC	CASSPEAVVGSNYGYTF
.	.	TRBV5-5	TRBJ1-1	TGTGCCAGCAGCTTGAGGGGAAGTGAAGCTTTCTTT	CASSLRGSEAFF
.	.	TRBV19	TRBJ2-7	TGTGCCAGTAGGAGGAATTCCGGGACCGACACCTACGAGCAGTACTTC	CASRRNSGTDTYEQYF
.	.	TRBV7-2	TRBJ2-7	TGTGCCAGCAGCTCAACAGGCTCCGGGCACTACGAGCAGTACTTC	CASSSTGSGHYEQYF
.	.	TRBV7-7	TRBJ2-2	TGTGCCAGCAGTAGCTTGTCAGGTGGTGACGGGGAGCTGTTTTTT	CASSSLSGGDGELFF
.	once	TRBV10-3	TRBJ1-1	TGTGCCATCACCGCTTTTGGGGGAACTGAAGCTTTCTTT	CAITAFGGTEAFF
.	.	TRBV18	TRBJ2-5	TGTGCCAGCTCACCACCCATGGGAGAGACCCAGTACTTC	CASSPPMGETQYF
.	.	TRBV30	TRBJ2-7	TGTGCCGGGGACGGCTATGATTACGAGCAGTACTTC	CAGDGYDYEQYF
TRBD1	.	TRBV10-3	TRBJ2-7	TGTGCCATCAGTGAAAAGGACAGGGGCCCCTGGTTCAGGCAGTACTTC	CAISEKDRGPWFRQYF
TRBD2	once	TRBV11-2	TRBJ2-1	TGTGCCAGCAGCTGGACTAGCGGGGGCTCCTACAATGAGCAGTTCTTC	CASSWTSGGSYNEQFF
TRBD1	.	TRBV14	TRBJ2-7	TGTGCCAGCAGCCTTTTTGACCCGGGACAGGGTCCCTACGAGCAGTACTTC	CASSLFDPGQGPYEQYF
.	.	TRBV29-1	TRBJ1-1	TGCAGCGTGGGCCGGAAAGATACTGAAGCTTTCTTT	CSVGRKDTEAFF
.	.	TRBV10-1	TRBJ2-7	TGCGCCAGCAGAAAACAGGGACCGGGGGCCTACGAGCAGTACTTC	CASRKQGPGAYEQYF
TRBD2	.	TRBV11-3	TRBJ2-1	TGTGCCAGCAGCTCCTTGGGGAGCGGGGCGCAGTTCTTC	CASSSLGSGAQFF
.	.	TRBV5-1	TRBJ1-2	TGCGCCAGCAGCTTGGAGGTTACCGGGCTCGGGGGCTACACCTTC	CASSLEVTGLGGYTF
.	.	TRBV5-1	TRBJ2-7	TGCGCCAGCAGCTTGGCAGGCAGGGGCTACGAGCAGTACTTC	CASSLAGRGYEQYF
.	.	TRBV6-5	TRBJ2-7	TGTGCCAGCAGTTCGCAGAAGTACGAGCAGTACTTC	CASSSQKYEQYF
.	.	TRBV28	TRBJ1-5	TGTGCCAGCAGCTCCGGGGCAGGCAATCAGCCCCAGCATTTT	CASSSGAGNQPQHF
TRBD2	many	TRBV29-1	TRBJ2-5	TGCAAGAAGACTAGCGAGAACCAAGAGACCCAGTACTTC	CKKTSENQETQYF
TRBD1	once	TRBV13	TRBJ1-1	TGTGCCAGCAGTTATACCTCGGGGACAGGGGGCTTTGAAAACACTGAAGCTTTCTTT	CASSYTSGTGGFENTEAFF
TRBD1	.	TRBV18	TRBJ2-5	TGTGCCAGCTCACCCTTGGGACAGGGGGAGACCCAGTACTTC	CASSPLGQGETQYF